Listed here are 9 T cell receptor beta chains from one sample, sequenced in a study of OX40 agonist ivuxolimab in advanced cancers. Sequenced by immunoSEQ multiplex PCR; TCRdb stores in-frame clones only, minus some. The table records fewer than 85,000 clones, approximately 84% of them present only once. This material consisted of CD4+ or CD8+ T cells sorted from blood, taken in a trial of the OX40 agonist ivuxolimab. The source of these receptors is an adult with an advanced solid tumor such as melanoma, head and neck, liver or kidney cancer.

The V call is TRBV7-9, the J call TRBJ1-1; no reliable D call. The CDR3 consists of 14 residues. V was cut by 3 bases and J by 6 bases, with 14 bases left in between. Looked up from germline, CDR1 is SEHNR and CDR2 is FQNEAQ (reference sequence). This CDR3 reads CASSFTLGAAEAFF. The CDR3 DNA sequence: TGTGCCAGCAGCTTTACCCTTGGAGCGGCTGAAGCTTTCTTT.

The CDR3 DNA is TGTGCCAGCAGCTTAGTGGGGGGGGCCAATCAGCCCCAGCATTTT. Amino acid sequence: CASSLVGGANQPQHF. The rearrangement uses TRBV7-2 and TRBJ1-5; TRBD1 might be the D (6 bases). V gave up 1 base and J gave up 3 bases, with 10 bases separating them. The CDR3 length is 15 residues. Germline V gene lookup returns CDR1 SGHTA and CDR2 FQGNSA.

The rearrangement links TRBV6-6 to TRBJ1-6; D not resolved. The CDR3 runs to 14 residues. Per germline, CDR1 MNHNY and CDR2 SVGAGI (reference sequence). Trimming stripped 2 bases from V and 3 bases from J, with 5 bases between. In nucleotides, the CDR3 is TGTGCCAGCAGTTACGTACACTATAATTCACCCCTCCACTTT. Amino acids: CASSYVHYNSPLHF.

The V call is TRBV2, the J call TRBJ2-5; 9 bases fit TRBD1. V lost 5 bases to trimming and J lost 7 bases; unmatched junction nucleotides: 8. The length of the CDR3 is 14 residues. The germline V gene encodes CDR1 SNHLY and CDR2 FYNNEI. CDR3 sequence reads: CASSSGTGRATQYF. CDR3 nucleotides: TGTGCCAGCAGTTCCGGGACAGGGAGGGCGACCCAGTACTTC.

The chain combines TRBV7-2 with TRBJ1-5, with D maybe TRBD1 (5 bases). In germline, CDR1 is SGHTA, CDR2 FQGNSA. The CDR3 totals 14 residues. V was pared by 5 bases and J by 7 bases, with 15 bases between. CDR3 protein: CASSPGGWGQPQHF. DNA of the CDR3: TGTGCCAGCAGCCCGGGGGGGTGGGGCCAGCCCCAGCATTTT.

V gene TRBV30 combines with J gene TRBJ1-2, with D uncertain. The CDR3 has 12 residues. The V end was cut by 7 bases, the J end by 0 bases, with 9 bases between. CDR1 is GTSNPN, CDR2 SVGIG, per germline (reference sequence). CDR3 loop: CALAYSNYGYTF. The DNA for the CDR3 is TGTGCCTTGGCTTATTCTAACTATGGCTACACCTTC.

This chain uses TRBV7-2 with TRBJ2-2; weak D call: TRBD1 (5 bases). Germline lookup yields CDR1 SGHTA and CDR2 FQGNSA. V gave up 5 bases and J gave up 0 bases, with 13 bases separating them. The CDR3 sequence is 16 residues long. This CDR3 reads CASSPDRISNTGELFF. DNA of the CDR3: TGTGCCAGCAGCCCCGACAGAATCTCGAACACCGGGGAGCTGTTTTTT.

This chain uses TRBV4-3 with TRBJ2-6; D is undetermined. The CDR3 spans 16 residues. The germline V gene has CDR1 LGHNA and CDR2 YSLEER. V lost 0 bases, J lost 0 bases, and 6 bases lay in between. The CDR3 DNA is TGCGCCAGCAGCCAAGATCGTGCCTCTGGGGCCAACGTCCTGACTTTC. This codes for CASSQDRASGANVLTF.

This chain links TRBV7-2 with TRBJ1-2; maybe TRBD1 (6 bases). From germline, CDR1 is SGHTA and CDR2 FQGNSA. V shed 5 bases and J shed 2 bases, with 18 bases lying between them. CDR3 length: 16 residues. CDR3 nucleotide sequence: TGTGCCAGCAGCCCGGAGGGGGGGAGTTGGAACTATGGCTACACCTTC. It specifies CASSPEGGSWNYGYTF.